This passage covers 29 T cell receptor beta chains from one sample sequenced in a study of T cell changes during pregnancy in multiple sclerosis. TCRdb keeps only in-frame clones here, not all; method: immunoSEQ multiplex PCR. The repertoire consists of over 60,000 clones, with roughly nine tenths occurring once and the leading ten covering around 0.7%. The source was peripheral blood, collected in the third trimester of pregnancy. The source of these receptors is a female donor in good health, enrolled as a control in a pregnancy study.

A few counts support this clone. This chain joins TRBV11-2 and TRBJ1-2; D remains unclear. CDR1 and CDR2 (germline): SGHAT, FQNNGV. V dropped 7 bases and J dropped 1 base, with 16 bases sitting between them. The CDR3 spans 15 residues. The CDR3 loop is CASTWEGAGNYGYTF. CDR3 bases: TGTGCCAGCACCTGGGAGGGTGCAGGTAACTATGGCTACACCTTC.

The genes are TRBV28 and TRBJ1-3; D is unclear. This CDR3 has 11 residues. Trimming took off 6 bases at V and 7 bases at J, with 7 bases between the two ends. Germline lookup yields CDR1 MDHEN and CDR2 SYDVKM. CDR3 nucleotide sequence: TGTGCCAGCAGCCGCGGGAACACCATATATTTT. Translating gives CASSRGNTIYF.

DNA of the CDR3: TGTGCCTGGGCCCGACTCCTCGGTTACGAGCAGTACTTC. Translating gives CAWARLLGYEQYF. V gene TRBV30 combines with J gene TRBJ2-7; D unclear. Trimming cost V 5 bases and J 4 bases, with 15 bases left between them. The germline CDR1 and CDR2 sequences are GTSNPN and SVGIG (reference sequence). This CDR3 region has 13 residues.

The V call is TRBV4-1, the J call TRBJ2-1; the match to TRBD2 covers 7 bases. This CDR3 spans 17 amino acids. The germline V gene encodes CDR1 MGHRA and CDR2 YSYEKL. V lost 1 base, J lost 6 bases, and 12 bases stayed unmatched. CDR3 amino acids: CASSQGRASGGPNEQFF. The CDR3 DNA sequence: TGCGCCAGCAGCCAAGGTAGGGCTAGCGGAGGCCCCAATGAGCAGTTCTTC.

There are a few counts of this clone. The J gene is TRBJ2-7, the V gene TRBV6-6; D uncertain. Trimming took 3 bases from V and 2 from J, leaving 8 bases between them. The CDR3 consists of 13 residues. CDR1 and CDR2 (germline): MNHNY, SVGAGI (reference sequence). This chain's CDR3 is CASSYRQAYEQYF. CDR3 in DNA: TGTGCCAGCAGTTATCGGCAGGCCTACGAGCAGTACTTC.

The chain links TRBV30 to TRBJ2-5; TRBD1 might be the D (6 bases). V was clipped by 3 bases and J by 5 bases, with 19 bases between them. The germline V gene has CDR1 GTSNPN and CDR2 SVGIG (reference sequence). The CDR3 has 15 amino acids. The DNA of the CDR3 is TGTGCCTGGAGCTTAAGCGTGGGGGCCGGGGAGACCCAGTACTTC. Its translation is CAWSLSVGAGETQYF. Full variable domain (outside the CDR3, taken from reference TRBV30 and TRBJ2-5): SQTIHQWPATLVQPVGSPLSLECTVEGTSNPNLYWYRQAAGRGLQLLFYSVGIGQISSEVPQNLSASRPQDRQFILSSKKLLLSDSGFYLCAWSLSVGAGETQYFGPGTRLLVL.

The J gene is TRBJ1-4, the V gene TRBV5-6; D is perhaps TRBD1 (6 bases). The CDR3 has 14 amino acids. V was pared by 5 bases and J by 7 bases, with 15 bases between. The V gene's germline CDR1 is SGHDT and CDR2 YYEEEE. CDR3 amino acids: CASRSRGGREKLFF. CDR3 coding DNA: TGTGCCAGCAGATCGAGGGGGGGGCGTGAAAAACTGTTTTTT.

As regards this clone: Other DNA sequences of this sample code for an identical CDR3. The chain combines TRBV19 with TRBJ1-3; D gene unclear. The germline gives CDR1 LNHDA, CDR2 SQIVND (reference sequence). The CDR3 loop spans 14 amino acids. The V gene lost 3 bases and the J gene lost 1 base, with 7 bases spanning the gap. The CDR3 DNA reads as TGTGCCAGTAGTATCGGAGGATCTGGAAACACCATATATTTT. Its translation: CASSIGGSGNTIYF.

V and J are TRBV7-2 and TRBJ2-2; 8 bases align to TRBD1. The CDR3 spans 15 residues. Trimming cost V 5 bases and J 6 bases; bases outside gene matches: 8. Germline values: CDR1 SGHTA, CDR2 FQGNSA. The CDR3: CASSLGRGRAGELFF. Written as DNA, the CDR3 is TGTGCCAGCAGCCTAGGCAGGGGGCGCGCCGGGGAGCTGTTTTTT.

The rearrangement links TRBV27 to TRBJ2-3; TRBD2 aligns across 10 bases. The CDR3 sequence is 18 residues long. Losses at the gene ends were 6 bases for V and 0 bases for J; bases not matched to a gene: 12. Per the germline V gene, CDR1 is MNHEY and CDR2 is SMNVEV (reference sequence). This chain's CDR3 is CASSRVSGGAISTDTQYF. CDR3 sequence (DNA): TGTGCCAGCAGCCGGGTCAGCGGGGGGGCAATAAGCACAGATACGCAGTATTTT.

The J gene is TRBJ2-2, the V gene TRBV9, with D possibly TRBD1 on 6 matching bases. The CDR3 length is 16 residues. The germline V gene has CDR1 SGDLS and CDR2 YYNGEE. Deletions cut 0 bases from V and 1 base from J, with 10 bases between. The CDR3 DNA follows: TGTGCCAGCAGCGTAGGGGGACACATGAACACCGGGGAGCTGTTTTTT. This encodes CASSVGGHMNTGELFF.

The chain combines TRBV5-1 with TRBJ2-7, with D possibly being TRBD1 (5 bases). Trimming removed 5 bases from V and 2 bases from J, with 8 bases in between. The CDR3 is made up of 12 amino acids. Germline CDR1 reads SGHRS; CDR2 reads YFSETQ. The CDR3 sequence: CASRGVTYEQYF. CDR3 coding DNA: TGCGCCAGCAGAGGGGTGACCTACGAGCAGTACTTC.

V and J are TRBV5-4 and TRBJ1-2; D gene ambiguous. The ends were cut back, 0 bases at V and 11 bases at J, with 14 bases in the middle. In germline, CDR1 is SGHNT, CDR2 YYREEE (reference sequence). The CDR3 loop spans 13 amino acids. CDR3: CASSLASNRLYTF. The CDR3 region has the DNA TGTGCCAGCAGCTTGGCCAGTAACCGTTTGTACACCTTC.

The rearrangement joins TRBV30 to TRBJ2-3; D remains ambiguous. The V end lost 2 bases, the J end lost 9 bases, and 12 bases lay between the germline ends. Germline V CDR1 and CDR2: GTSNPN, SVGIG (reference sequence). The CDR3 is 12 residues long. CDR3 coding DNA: TGTGCCTGGAGTACGCTAGGCGCCACGCAGTATTTT. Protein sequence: CAWSTLGATQYF.

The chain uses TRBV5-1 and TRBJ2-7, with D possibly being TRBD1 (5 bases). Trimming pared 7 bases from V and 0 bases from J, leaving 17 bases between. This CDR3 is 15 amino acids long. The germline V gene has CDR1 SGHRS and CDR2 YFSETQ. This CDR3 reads CASRTNQGFSYEQYF. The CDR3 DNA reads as TGCGCCAGCCGGACAAACCAAGGGTTCTCCTACGAGCAGTACTTC.

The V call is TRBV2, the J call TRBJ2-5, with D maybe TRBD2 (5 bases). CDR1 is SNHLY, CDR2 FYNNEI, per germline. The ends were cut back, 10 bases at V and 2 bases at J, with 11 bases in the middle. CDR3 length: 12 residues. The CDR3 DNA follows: TGTGCCACCCGGAGGAGACAAGAGACCCAGTACTTC. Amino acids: CATRRRQETQYF. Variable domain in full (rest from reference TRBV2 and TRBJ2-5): EPEVTQTPSHQVTQMGQEVILRCVPISNHLYFYWYRQILGQKVEFLVSFYNNEISEKSEIFDDQFSVERPDGSNFTLKIRSTKLEDSAMYFCATRRRQETQYFGPGTRLLVL.

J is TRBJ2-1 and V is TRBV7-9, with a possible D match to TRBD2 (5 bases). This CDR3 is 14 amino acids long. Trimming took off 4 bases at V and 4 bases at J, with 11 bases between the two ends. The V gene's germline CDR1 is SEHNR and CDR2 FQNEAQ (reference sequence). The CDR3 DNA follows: TGTGCCAGCAGCTCGGCTAGCAGATACAATGAGCAGTTCTTC. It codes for CASSSASRYNEQFF.

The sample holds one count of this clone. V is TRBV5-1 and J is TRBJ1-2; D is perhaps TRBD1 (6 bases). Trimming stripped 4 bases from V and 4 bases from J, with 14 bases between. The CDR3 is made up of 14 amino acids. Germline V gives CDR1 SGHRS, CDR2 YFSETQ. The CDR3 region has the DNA TGCGCCAGCAGCAGGGGACACCCCAGCTATGGCTACACCTTC. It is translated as CASSRGHPSYGYTF.

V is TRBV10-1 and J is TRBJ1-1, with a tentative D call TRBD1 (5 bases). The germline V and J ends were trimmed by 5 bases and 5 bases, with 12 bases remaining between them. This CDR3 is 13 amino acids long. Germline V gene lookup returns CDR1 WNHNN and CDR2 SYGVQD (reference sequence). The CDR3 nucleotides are TGCGCCAGCAGTACAAGTGGGGGGACTGAAGCTTTCTTT. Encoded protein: CASSTSGGTEAFF.

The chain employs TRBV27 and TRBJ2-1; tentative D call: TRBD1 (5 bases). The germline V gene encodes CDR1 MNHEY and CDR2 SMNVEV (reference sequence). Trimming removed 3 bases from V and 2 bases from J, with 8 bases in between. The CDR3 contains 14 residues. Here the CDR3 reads CASSLPGPYNEQFF. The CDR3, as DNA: TGTGCCAGCAGTTTGCCAGGGCCCTACAATGAGCAGTTCTTC.

The CDR3 loop is CASRTVADTQYF. CDR3 sequence (DNA): TGTGCCAGCAGGACAGTGGCAGATACGCAGTATTTT. The gene calls are TRBV6-5 and TRBJ2-3; D is possibly TRBD1 (5 bases). Looked up from germline, CDR1 is MNHEY and CDR2 is SVGAGI. Trimming pared 6 bases from V and 4 bases from J, leaving 8 bases between. The length of the CDR3 is 12 residues.

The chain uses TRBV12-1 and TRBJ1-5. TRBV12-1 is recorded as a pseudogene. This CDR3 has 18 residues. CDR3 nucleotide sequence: TGTGCCCGACCAGTTAGGCCCCACATCTTACGGGGCAATCAGCCCCAGCATTTT. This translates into CARPVRPHILRGNQPQHF.

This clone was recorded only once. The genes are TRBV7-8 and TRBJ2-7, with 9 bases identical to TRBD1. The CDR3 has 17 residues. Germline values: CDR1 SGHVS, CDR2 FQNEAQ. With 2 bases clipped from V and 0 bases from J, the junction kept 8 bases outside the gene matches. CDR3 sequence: CASSLILPGQGSYEQYF. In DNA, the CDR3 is TGTGCCAGCAGCTTAATCCTTCCGGGACAGGGCTCCTACGAGCAGTACTTC.

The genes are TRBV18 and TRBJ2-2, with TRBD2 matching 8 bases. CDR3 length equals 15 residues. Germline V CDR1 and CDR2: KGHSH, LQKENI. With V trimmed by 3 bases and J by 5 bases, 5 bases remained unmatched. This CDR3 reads CASSPGLAVTGELFF. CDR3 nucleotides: TGTGCCAGCTCACCCGGACTAGCCGTGACCGGGGAGCTGTTTTTT.

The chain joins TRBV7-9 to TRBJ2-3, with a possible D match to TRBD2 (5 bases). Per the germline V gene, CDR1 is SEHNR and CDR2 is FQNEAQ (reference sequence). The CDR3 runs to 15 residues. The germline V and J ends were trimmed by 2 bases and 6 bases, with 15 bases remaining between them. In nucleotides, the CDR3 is TGTGCCAGCAGCTTATCAGCAGTAGTAGCGGATACGCAGTATTTT. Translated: CASSLSAVVADTQYF.

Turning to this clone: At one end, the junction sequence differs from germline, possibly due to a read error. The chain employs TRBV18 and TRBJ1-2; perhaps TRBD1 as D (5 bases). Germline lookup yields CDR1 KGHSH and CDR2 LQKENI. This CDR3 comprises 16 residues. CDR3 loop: CASSPLGGRSNYGYTF. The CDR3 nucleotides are TGTGCCAGCTCCCCACTCGGGGGGAGAAGTAACTATGGCTACACCTTC.

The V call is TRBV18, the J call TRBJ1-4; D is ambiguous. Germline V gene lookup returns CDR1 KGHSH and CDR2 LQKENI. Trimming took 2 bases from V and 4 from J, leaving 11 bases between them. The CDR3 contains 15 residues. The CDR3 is CASSPTEAYNEKLFF. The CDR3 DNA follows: TGTGCCAGCTCACCAACGGAGGCCTATAATGAAAAACTGTTTTTT.

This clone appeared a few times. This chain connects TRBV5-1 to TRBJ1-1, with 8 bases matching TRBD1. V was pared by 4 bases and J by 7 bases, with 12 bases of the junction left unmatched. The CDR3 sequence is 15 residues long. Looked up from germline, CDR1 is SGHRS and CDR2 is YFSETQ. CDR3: CASSPGQGTPLEAFF. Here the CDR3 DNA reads TGCGCCAGCAGCCCTGGACAGGGAACTCCCCTTGAAGCTTTCTTT.

CDR3 DNA sequence: TGTGCCAGCAGCTTAAGAAGCCGGAGCTACGAGCAGTACTTC. Amino acid sequence: CASSLRSRSYEQYF. This chain uses TRBV7-9 with TRBJ2-7; D ambiguous. Deletions cut 2 bases from V and 3 bases from J, with 11 bases between. Germline V gene sequence: CDR1 SEHNR, CDR2 FQNEAQ (reference sequence). This CDR3 has 14 amino acids.